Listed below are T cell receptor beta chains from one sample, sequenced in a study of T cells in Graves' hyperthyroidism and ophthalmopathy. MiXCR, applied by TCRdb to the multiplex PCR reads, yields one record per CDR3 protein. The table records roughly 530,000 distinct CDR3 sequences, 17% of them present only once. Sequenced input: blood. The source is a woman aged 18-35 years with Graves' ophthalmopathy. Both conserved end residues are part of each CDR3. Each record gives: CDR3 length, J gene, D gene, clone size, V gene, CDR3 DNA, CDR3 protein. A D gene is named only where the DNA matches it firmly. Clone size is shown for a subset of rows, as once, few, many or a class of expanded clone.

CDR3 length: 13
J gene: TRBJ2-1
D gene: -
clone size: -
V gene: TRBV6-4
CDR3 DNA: TGTGCCAGCAGTGACGAGTTAAATGGGGAGCAGTTCTTC
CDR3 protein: CASSDELNGEQFF

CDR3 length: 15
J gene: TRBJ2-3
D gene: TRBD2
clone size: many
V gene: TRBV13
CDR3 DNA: TGTGCCAGCAGCGTTCGACTAGCTCAAACAGATACGCAGTATTTT
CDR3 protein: CASSVRLAQTDTQYF

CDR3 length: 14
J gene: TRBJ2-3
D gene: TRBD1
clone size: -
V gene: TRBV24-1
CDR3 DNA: TGTGCCACCAGTTCGGACAGGGGCTGGGATACGCAGTATTTT
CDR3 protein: CATSSDRGWDTQYF

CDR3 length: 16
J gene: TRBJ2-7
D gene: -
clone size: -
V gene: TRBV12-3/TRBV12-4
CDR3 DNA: TGCGCCAGCAGCCCTAGCCGGGACACCGTCCCCTACGAGCAGTACTTC
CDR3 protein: CASSPSRDTVPYEQYF

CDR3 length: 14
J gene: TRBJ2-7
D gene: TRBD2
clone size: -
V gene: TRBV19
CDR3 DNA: TGTGCCAGTAAAACGACTAGCGGGAGCTACGAGCAGTACTTC
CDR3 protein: CASKTTSGSYEQYF

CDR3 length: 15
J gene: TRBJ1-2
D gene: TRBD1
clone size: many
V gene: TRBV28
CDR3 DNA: TGTGCCAGCAGTTTATGGGCGGGGACAGGGGATGGCTACACCTTC
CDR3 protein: CASSLWAGTGDGYTF

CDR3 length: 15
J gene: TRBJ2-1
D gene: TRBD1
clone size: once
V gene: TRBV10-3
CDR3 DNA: TGTGCCATCAGCCCACCCGGGACAGGGTACAATGAGCAGTTCTTC
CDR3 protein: CAISPPGTGYNEQFF

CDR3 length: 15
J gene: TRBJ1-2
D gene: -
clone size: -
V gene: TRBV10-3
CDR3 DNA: TGTGCCATCAGTGAGTCAGCAGGGGCCTACTATGGCTACACCTTC
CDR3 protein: CAISESAGAYYGYTF

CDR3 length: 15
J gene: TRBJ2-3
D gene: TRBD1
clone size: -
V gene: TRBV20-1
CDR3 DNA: TGCAGTGCCGTGACCGGGACAGGAAGCACAGATACGCAGTATTTT
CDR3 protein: CSAVTGTGSTDTQYF

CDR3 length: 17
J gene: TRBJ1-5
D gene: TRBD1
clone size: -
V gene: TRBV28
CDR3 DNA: TGTGCCAGCAGTTTGATTGGGTGGACAGGGGGCTATCAGCCCCAGCATTTT
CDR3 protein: CASSLIGWTGGYQPQHF

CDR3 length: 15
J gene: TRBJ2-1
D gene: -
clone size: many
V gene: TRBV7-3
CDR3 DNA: TGTGCCAGCAGCTTAAATTGGGATTCCTACAATGAGCAGTTCTTC
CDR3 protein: CASSLNWDSYNEQFF

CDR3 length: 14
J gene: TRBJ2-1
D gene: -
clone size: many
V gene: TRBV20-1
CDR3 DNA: TGCAGTGCTCTGAGGGGGAGCTCCTACAATGAGCAGTTCTTC
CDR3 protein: CSALRGSSYNEQFF

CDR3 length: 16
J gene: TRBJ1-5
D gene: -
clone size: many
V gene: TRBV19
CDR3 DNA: TGTGCCAGTAGTCCCGGACAGACCTATAGCAATCAGCCCCAGCATTTT
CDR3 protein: CASSPGQTYSNQPQHF

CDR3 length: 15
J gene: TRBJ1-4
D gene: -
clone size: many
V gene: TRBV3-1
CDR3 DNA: TGTGCCAGCAGCCAAGGAAGTCTCACGAAGGAAAAACTGTTTTTT
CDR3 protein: CASSQGSLTKEKLFF

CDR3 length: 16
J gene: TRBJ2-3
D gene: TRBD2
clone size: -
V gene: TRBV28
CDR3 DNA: TGTGCCAGCAGGCGGAAACTAGCGGCTCTCACAGATACGCAGTATTTT
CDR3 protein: CASRRKLAALTDTQYF

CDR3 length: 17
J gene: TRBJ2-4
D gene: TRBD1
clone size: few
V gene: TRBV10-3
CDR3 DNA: TGTGCCATCAGTGAGACCTGGGACAGCTACCCCAAAAACATTCAGTACTTC
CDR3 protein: CAISETWDSYPKNIQYF

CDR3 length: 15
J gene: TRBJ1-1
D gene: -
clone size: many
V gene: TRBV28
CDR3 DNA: TGTGCCAGCAGTTTGACAGCGCCATTGAACACTGAAGCTTTCTTT
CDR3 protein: CASSLTAPLNTEAFF

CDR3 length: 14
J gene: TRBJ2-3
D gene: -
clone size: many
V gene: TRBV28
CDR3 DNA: TGTGCCAGCAGTTCTGGTCTCGACACAGATACGCAGTATTTT
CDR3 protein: CASSSGLDTDTQYF

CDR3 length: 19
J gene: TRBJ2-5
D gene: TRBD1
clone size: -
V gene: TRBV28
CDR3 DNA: TGTGCCAGCAGTTTGATTGGGTGGACAGGGGGCTACGAGCAGGAGACCCAGTACTTC
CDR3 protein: CASSLIGWTGGYEQETQYF

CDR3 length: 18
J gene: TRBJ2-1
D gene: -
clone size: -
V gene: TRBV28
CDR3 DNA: TGTGCCAGCAGTTTTAACGCAGGGGGGGAGGAATCGTACAATGAGCAGTTCTTC
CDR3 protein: CASSFNAGGEESYNEQFF

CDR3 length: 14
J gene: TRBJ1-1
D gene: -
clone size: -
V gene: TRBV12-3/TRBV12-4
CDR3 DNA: TGTGCCAGCAGTTGGGGGACACTTAACACTGGAGCTTTCTTT
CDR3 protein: CASSWGTLNTGAFF

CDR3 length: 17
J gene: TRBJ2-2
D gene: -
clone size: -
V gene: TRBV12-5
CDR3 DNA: TGTGCTAGTGGTTCTCGCTCATGGGGCCGGGACACCGGGGAGCTGTTTTTT
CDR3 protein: CASGSRSWGRDTGELFF

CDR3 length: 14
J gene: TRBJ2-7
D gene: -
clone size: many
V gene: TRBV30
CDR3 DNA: TGTGCCTGGATGGGGGTTCAAAGCTCCTACGAGCAGTACTTC
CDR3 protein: CAWMGVQSSYEQYF

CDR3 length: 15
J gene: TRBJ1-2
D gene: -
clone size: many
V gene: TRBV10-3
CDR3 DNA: TGTGCCATCAGTGAGTCATCTCGGACGCACTATGGCTACACCTTC
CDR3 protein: CAISESSRTHYGYTF

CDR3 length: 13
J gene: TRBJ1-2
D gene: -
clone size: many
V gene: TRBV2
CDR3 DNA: TGTGCCAGCAGTGGGGTGTTAGGGAATGGCTACACCTTC
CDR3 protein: CASSGVLGNGYTF

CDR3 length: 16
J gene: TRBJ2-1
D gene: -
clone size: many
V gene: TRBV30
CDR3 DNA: TGTGCCTGGAGTGATGGGTCTAGGGCCGGTGGAGATGAGCAGTTCTTC
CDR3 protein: CAWSDGSRAGGDEQFF

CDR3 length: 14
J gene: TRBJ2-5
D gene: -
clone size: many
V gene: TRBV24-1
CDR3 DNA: TGTGCCACCAGTGAAGGGCCAGGACAAGAGACCCAGTACTTC
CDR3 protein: CATSEGPGQETQYF

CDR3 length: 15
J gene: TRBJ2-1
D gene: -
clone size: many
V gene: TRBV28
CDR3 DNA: TGTGCCAGCAGTTCCCCCCAGAGCTCCTACAATGAGCAGTTCTTC
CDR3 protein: CASSSPQSSYNEQFF

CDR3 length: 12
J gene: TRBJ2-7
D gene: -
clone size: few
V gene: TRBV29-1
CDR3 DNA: TGCAGCGTCCAGGGGGGCTGGGACGAGCAGTACTTC
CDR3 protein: CSVQGGWDEQYF

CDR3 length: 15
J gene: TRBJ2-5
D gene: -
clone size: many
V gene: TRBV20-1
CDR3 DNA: TGCAGTGCTAGAGATCGTGGAGGGGACGGGGAGACCCAGTACTTC
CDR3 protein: CSARDRGGDGETQYF

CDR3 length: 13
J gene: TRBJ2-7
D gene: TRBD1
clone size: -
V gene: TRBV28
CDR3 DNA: TGTGCCAGCACCGGGACAGGGAAAAACGAGCAGTACTTC
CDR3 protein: CASTGTGKNEQYF

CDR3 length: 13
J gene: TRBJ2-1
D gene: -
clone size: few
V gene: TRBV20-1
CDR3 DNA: TGCAGTGCTAGAGGCCTAGCGTTCAATGAGCAGCTCTTC
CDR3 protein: CSARGLAFNEQLF

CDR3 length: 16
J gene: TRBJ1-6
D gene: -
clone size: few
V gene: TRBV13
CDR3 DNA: TGTGCCAGCAGCCGGGACTTCAACGGCTATAATTCACCCCTCCACTTT
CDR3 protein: CASSRDFNGYNSPLHF

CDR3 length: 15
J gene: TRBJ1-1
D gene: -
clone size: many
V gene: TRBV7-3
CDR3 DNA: TGTGCCAGCAGCTTAACGGGAGGGACGGGAACTGAAGCTTTCTTT
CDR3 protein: CASSLTGGTGTEAFF

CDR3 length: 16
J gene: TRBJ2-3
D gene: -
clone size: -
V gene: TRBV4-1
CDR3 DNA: TGCGCCAGCAGCCAAATAGCGGAGGCCCCCACAGATACGCAGTATTTT
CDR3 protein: CASSQIAEAPTDTQYF

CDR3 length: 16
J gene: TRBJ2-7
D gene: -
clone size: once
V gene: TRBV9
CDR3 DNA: TGTGCCAGCAGCTTGGGCTCTGAACTTCGCTCCTACGAGCAGTACTTC
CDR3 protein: CASSLGSELRSYEQYF

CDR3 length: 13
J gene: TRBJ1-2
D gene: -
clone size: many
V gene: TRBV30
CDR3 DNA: TGTGCCTGGAGTTCTACTAATCTTATGGGCTACACCTTC
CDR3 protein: CAWSSTNLMGYTF

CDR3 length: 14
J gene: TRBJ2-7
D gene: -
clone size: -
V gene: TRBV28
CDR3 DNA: TGTGCCAGCAGATCGGTATACGGCTCCTTCGAGCAGTACTTC
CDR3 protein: CASRSVYGSFEQYF

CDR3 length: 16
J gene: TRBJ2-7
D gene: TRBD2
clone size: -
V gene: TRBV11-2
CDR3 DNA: TGTGCCAGCAGCCCCGGGGGGACTCCCTTTCGGAACGAGCAGTACTTC
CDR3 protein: CASSPGGTPFRNEQYF

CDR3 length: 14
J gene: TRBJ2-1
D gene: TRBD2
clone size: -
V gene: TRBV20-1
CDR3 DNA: TGCAGTACCGGGGGGGCTAGCGGGAATGTTGAGCAGTTCTTC
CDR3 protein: CSTGGASGNVEQFF

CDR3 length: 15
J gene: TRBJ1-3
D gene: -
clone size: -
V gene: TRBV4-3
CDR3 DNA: TGCGCCAGCAGCCAACCAGGGTTCTCTGGAAACACCATATATTTT
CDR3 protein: CASSQPGFSGNTIYF

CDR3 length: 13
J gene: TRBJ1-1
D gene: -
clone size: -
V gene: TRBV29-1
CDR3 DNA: TGCAGCGTTAGTAGACTGAAGAACACTGAAGCTTTCTTT
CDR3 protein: CSVSRLKNTEAFF

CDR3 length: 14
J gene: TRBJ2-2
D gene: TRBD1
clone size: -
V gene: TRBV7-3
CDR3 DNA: TGTGCCAGCAGCTCTCAGGGGGCCTCCGGGGAGCTGTTTTTT
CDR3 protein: CASSSQGASGELFF

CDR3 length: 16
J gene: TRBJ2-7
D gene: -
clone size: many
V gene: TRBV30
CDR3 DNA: TGTGCCTGGAGCCCAGGGAATATAATGGGGGACTACGAGCAGTACTTC
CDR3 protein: CAWSPGNIMGDYEQYF

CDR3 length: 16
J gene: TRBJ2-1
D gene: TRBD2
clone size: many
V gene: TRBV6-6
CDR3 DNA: TGTGCCAGCAGTTACCTCATGCCAGCGGGAGCGGATGAGCAGTTCTTC
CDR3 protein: CASSYLMPAGADEQFF

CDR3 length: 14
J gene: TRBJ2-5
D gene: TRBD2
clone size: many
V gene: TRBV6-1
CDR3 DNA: TGTGCCAGCGCGGAGCGGGAGTGGGAAGAGACCCAGTACTTC
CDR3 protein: CASAEREWEETQYF

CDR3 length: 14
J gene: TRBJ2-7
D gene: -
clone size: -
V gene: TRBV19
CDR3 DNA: TGTGCCAGTAGTCTTTGGGGATCCGCCTACGAGCAGTACTTC
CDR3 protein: CASSLWGSAYEQYF

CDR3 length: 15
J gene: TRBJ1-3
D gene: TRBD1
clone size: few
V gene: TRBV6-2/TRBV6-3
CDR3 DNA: TGTGCCAGCAGTGTAACAGGGGTCTCTGGAAACACCATATATTTT
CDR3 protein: CASSVTGVSGNTIYF

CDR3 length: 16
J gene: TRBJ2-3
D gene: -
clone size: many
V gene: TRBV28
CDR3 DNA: TGTGCCAGCAGTAAAACCGGGACAACGATTACAGATACGCAGTATTTT
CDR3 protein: CASSKTGTTITDTQYF

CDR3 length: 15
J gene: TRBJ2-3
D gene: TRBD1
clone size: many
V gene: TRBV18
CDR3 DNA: TGTGCCAGCTCGCCACTCTCGACAGGGGGAGATACGCAGTATTTT
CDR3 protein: CASSPLSTGGDTQYF

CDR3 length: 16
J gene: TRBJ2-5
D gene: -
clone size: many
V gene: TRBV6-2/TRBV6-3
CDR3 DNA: TGTGCCAGCAGTTACTCCCTGCGGGTAGGAGATGAGACCCAGTACTTC
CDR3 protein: CASSYSLRVGDETQYF

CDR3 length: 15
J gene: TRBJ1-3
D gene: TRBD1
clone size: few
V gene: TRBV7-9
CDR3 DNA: TGTGCCAGCAGAAACGGACAGGGCTCTGGAAACACCATATATTTT
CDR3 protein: CASRNGQGSGNTIYF

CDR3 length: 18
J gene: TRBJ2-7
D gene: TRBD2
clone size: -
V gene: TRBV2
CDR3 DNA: TGTGCCAGCAAGGTTGAGACTAGCGGGGGGTGGGCATCCTACGAGCAGTACTTC
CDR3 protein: CASKVETSGGWASYEQYF

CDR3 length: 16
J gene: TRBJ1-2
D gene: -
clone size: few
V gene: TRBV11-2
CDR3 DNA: TGTGCCAGCAGCTCACCCCCGGGACGAGAAAACTATGGCTACACCTTC
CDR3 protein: CASSSPPGRENYGYTF

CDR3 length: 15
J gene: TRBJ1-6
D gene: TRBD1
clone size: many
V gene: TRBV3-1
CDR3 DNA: TGTGCCAGCAGGAGCCCGGGACAGGGTTATTCACCCCTCCACTTT
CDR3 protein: CASRSPGQGYSPLHF

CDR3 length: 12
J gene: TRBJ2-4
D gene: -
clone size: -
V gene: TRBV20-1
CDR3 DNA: TGCAGTGCTTCAGGGGGGTTTAACATTCAGTACTTC
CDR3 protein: CSASGGFNIQYF

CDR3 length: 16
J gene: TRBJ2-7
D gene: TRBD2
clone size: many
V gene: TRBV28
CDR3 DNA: TGTGCCAGCAGTCCGCTCTTCGCGGGGAGGGGTAACGAGCAGTACTTC
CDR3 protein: CASSPLFAGRGNEQYF

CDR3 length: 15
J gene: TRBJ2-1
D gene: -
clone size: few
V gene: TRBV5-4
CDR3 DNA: TGTGCCAGCAGCTTGAGCAGAGTTCCGCGGCATGAGCAGTTCTTC
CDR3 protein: CASSLSRVPRHEQFF